The 10 T cell receptor beta chains presented below share a single source sample, sequenced in a study of control samples from healthy donors and cancer patients. Method: immunoSEQ multiplex PCR; TCRdb's copy keeps in-frame clones and lacks some. This table has around 75,000 clones, 80% to 95% appearing once. Sequences were obtained from blood. The receptors come from a woman aged 55-75 years in good health.

The gene calls are TRBV12-3 or TRBV12-4 and TRBJ1-1; the match to TRBD1 covers 8 bases. The V and J ends lost 7 bases and 1 base, in that order; junction bases with no gene match: 2. The CDR3 contains 13 residues. The DNA for the CDR3 is TGTGCCAGCAAAGACAGGGGGAACACTGAAGCTTTCTTT. Its protein is CASKDRGNTEAFF.

This chain links TRBV5-1 with TRBJ2-1; D unresolved. The germline V gene has CDR1 SGHRS and CDR2 YFSETQ. Deletions cut 1 base from V and 4 bases from J, with 9 bases between. CDR3 length equals 14 residues. CDR3 DNA: TGCGCCAGCAGCTTGAGTCTTCTTTACAATGAGCAGTTCTTC. It yields the protein CASSLSLLYNEQFF.

The chain has TRBV6-1 and TRBJ2-3; D may be TRBD1 or TRBD2 (6 bases each). Trimming stripped 1 base from V and 4 bases from J, with 12 bases between. The CDR3 runs to 15 residues. Germline V CDR1 and CDR2: MNHNS, SASEGT. In DNA, the CDR3 is TGTGCCAGCAGTGAAGTTGGGGGGCGCTCAGATACGCAGTATTTT. Translation gives CASSEVGGRSDTQYF.

The chain uses TRBV6-7 and TRBJ1-3; the D gene is possibly TRBD1 (6 bases). TRBV6-7 is an ORF for which the function is uncertain. This CDR3 region has 19 residues. The germline V and J ends were trimmed by 0 bases and 2 bases, with 20 bases remaining between them. The DNA of the CDR3 is TGTGCCAGCAGTTACTCGGCGGTAAACAGGGCCCTCCCTGGAAACACCATATATTTT. Encoded protein: CASSYSAVNRALPGNTIYF.

The chain employs TRBV7-9 and TRBJ1-4; D remains ambiguous. This CDR3 is built from 16 residues. V lost 0 bases, J lost 0 bases, and 8 bases lay in between. Germline CDR1 and CDR2: SEHNR and FQNEAQ (reference sequence). The CDR3: CASSLAGPATNEKLFF. For the CDR3, the DNA is TGTGCCAGCAGCTTAGCGGGTCCCGCAACTAATGAAAAACTGTTTTTT.

The chain recombines TRBV24-1 with TRBJ2-1; 9 positions agree with TRBD2. V was clipped by 1 base and J by 6 bases; unmatched bases: 6. This CDR3 region has 16 residues. In germline, CDR1 is KGHDR, CDR2 SFDVKD. The CDR3 sequence is CATSDFSLAGTNEQFF. DNA for the CDR3: TGTGCCACCAGTGATTTCTCGCTAGCGGGAACCAATGAGCAGTTCTTC.

The chain combines TRBV28 with TRBJ1-4; TRBD1 aligns across 12 bases. V lost 3 bases and J lost 7; bases outside the gene matches: 12. Per germline, CDR1 MDHEN and CDR2 SYDVKM. The CDR3 extends over 18 amino acids. CDR3 protein: CASSLQNLRDRGLEKLFF. CDR3 bases: TGTGCCAGCAGTTTGCAAAATCTTCGGGACAGGGGGCTTGAAAAACTGTTTTTT.

This clone was recorded once. The CDR3 DNA follows: TGCGCCAGCAGCTTTACCGGGACAGGGGGAGAGACCCAGTACTTC. Translation gives CASSFTGTGGETQYF. The chain uses TRBV5-1 and TRBJ2-5, with 11 bases matching TRBD1. This CDR3 comprises 15 residues. Looked up from germline, CDR1 is SGHRS and CDR2 is YFSETQ. J gave up 4 bases and V 2 bases, and 4 bases lay outside the gene matches.

This chain links TRBV4-3 with TRBJ2-1; D perhaps matches TRBD1 (6 bases). The CDR3 contains 13 residues. The germline gives CDR1 LGHNA, CDR2 YSLEER. V lost 3 bases, J lost 10 bases, and 13 bases lay in between. In DNA form, the CDR3 reads TGCGCCAGCAGCCAGCCAAACAGGGCCGAGCAGTTCTTC. This gives the protein CASSQPNRAEQFF.

The chain couples TRBV28 to TRBJ1-5; TRBD1 matches 7 bases. The V gene end was trimmed by 4 bases and the J gene end by 2 bases; junction bases not matched to a gene: 5. In germline, CDR1 is MDHEN, CDR2 SYDVKM. This CDR3 has 15 amino acids. The CDR3 is CASSSPQGGNQPQHF. The CDR3 DNA reads as TGTGCCAGCAGTTCACCCCAGGGGGGCAATCAGCCCCAGCATTTT.